Listed here are 17 T cell receptor beta chains from one sample, sequenced in a study of human T cells and chemical hapten exposure. Time point defined: patch test 2, 6 weeks after DPC sensitization. Treatment in this sample: therapeutic diphenylcyclopropenone sensitization with weekly scalp DPC. TCRdb ran MiXCR on the RACE reads and lists one entry per CDR3 protein. The sample lists more than 75,000 distinct CDR3 sequences, 10% occurring once. Sequenced here: whole blood, sampled in connection with sensitization to the hapten diphenylcyclopropenone (DPC). These receptors were taken from a woman aged 30 to 39 with alopecia areata. Some clones in this sample may be carry-over from other donors' samples.

This chain uses TRBV20-1 with TRBJ2-7; possibly TRBD1 for D (6 bases). The CDR3 extends over 13 amino acids. Trimming pared 5 bases from V and 4 bases from J, leaving 15 bases between. Germline V gene sequence: CDR1 DFQATT, CDR2 SNEGSKA (reference sequence). CDR3 DNA: TGCAGTGCTGTACCCGGACAGATGTACGAGCAGTACTTC. Translating gives CSAVPGQMYEQYF.

This clonotype has at least ten counts. This chain links TRBV29-1 with TRBJ2-5, with D hard to call. Germline V CDR1 and CDR2: SQVTM, ANQGSEA. CDR3 length: 13 amino acids. Trimming removed 4 bases from V and 1 base from J, with 10 bases in between. In nucleotides, the CDR3 is TGCAGCGTTGTAATGGCGGCCCAAGAGACCCAGTACTTC. It codes for CSVVMAAQETQYF. Together with reference TRBV29-1 and TRBJ2-5, the CDR3 gives the full variable domain: SAVISQKPSRDICQRGTSLTIQCQVDSQVTMMFWYRQQPGQSLTLIATANQGSEATYESGFVIDKFPISRPNLTFSTLTVSNMSPEDSSIYLCSVVMAAQETQYFGPGTRLLVL.

J is TRBJ2-1 and V is TRBV6-2 or TRBV6-3; the match to TRBD2 covers 7 bases. CDR3 length: 15 amino acids. The germline gives CDR1 MNHEY, CDR2 SVGEGT. The ends lost 5 bases at V and 4 bases at J; junction bases unmatched: 8. CDR3: CASSPIGTMYNEQFF. In DNA, the CDR3 is TGTGCCAGCAGTCCTATCGGGACTATGTACAATGAGCAGTTCTTC.

This clonotype was observed many times. V gene TRBV3-1 combines with J gene TRBJ1-6, with a tentative D call TRBD1 (6 bases). CDR3 length: 15 residues. Germline V gene data show CDR1 as LGHDT and CDR2 as YNNKEL (reference sequence). Trimming left V 0 bases short and J 6 bases short, with 9 bases between. CDR3 loop: CASSQENRANSPLHF. The CDR3 DNA reads TGTGCCAGCAGCCAAGAAAACAGGGCTAATTCACCCCTCCACTTT.

This clonotype came up many times. The V gene is TRBV12-3 or TRBV12-4, the J gene TRBJ2-2, with 10 bases matching TRBD2. J gave up 6 bases and V 6 bases, and 7 bases lay outside the gene matches. The CDR3 covers 15 residues. The CDR3 region is CASRVAGGIPGELFF. The CDR3 bases are TGTGCCAGCAGGGTAGCGGGAGGAATCCCCGGGGAGCTGTTTTTT.

This clonotype was found many times. The genes are TRBV28 and TRBJ2-1; D call uncertain. Germline values: CDR1 MDHEN, CDR2 SYDVKM. V dropped 5 bases and J dropped 8 bases, with 10 bases sitting between them. The CDR3 contains 12 residues. CDR3 DNA: TGTGCCAGCAGTACGGTGGTCGATGAGCAGTTCTTC. It is translated as CASSTVVDEQFF.

The CDR3 spells CASSLWGDGYTF. The CDR3 DNA reads TGTGCCAGCAGTTTATGGGGCGATGGCTACACCTTC. The chain links TRBV12-3 or TRBV12-4 to TRBJ1-2; tentative D call: TRBD1 (5 bases). Between the trimmed V and J ends, which lost 2 bases and 6 bases, there was a span of 7 bases. The length of the CDR3 is 12 residues.

This clonotype came up many times. V is TRBV20-1 and J is TRBJ1-1; no reliable D call. Germline CDR1 reads DFQATT; CDR2 reads SNEGSKA (reference sequence). The CDR3 loop spans 12 amino acids. The V and J ends lost 6 bases and 4 bases respectively, with 12 bases between them. The CDR3 nucleotides are TGCAGTGCCCCACCGACGGGCACTGAAGCTTTCTTT. Protein sequence: CSAPPTGTEAFF.

This clonotype has only a few counts. The chain joins TRBV20-1 to TRBJ1-5, with D unresolved. This CDR3 region has 12 residues. Germline lookup yields CDR1 DFQATT and CDR2 SNEGSKA (reference sequence). V lost 3 bases and J lost 1, with 4 bases in between. The CDR3 protein is CSASASNQPQHF. In nucleotides, the CDR3 is TGCAGTGCTAGTGCAAGCAATCAGCCCCAGCATTTT.

There are many counts of this clonotype. The chain uses TRBV19 and TRBJ2-7; no definite D call. This CDR3 comprises 12 residues. Germline CDR1 reads LNHDA; CDR2 reads SQIVND (reference sequence). V shed 7 bases and J shed 2 bases, with 9 bases lying between them. DNA for the CDR3: TGTGCCAGTACCGACAAAGCCTACGAGCAGTACTTC. Amino acid sequence: CASTDKAYEQYF.

This clonotype was counted at least ten times. The chain is built from TRBV7-9 and TRBJ1-4; D is ambiguous. The V end lost 6 bases, the J end lost 0 bases, and 8 bases lay between the germline ends. The CDR3 is 14 amino acids. Germline-derived CDR1 and CDR2 are SEHNR and FQNEAQ (reference sequence). CDR3 DNA: TGTGCCAGCAGTCTCAGTGCAACTAATGAAAAACTGTTTTTT. Protein product: CASSLSATNEKLFF.

This clonotype was picked up many times. V gene TRBV18 combines with J gene TRBJ1-4, with D possibly being TRBD1 (5 bases). The germline V gene encodes CDR1 KGHSH and CDR2 LQKENI. The CDR3 length is 17 residues. Trimming removed 1 base at V and 0 bases at J, with 12 bases between. The CDR3 DNA follows: TGTGCCAGCTCACCACTTGAGAGGGGTGCAACTAATGAAAAACTGTTTTTT. As protein: CASSPLERGATNEKLFF.

Ten or more counts support this clonotype. This rearrangement joins TRBV7-3 to TRBJ2-1; 10 positions agree with TRBD2. Germline CDR1 SGHTA, CDR2 FQGTGA. V shed 4 bases and J 7 bases; nucleotides not matched to a gene: 13. The CDR3 is 17 amino acids. This CDR3 is CASSSGVGLAELNEQFF. The DNA for the CDR3 is TGTGCCAGCAGCTCCGGGGTCGGACTAGCGGAGTTAAATGAGCAGTTCTTC.

The gene calls are TRBV20-1 and TRBJ2-1; D is possibly TRBD2 (5 bases). V was trimmed by 1 base and J by 5 bases, leaving 30 bases between them. The CDR3 extends over 20 amino acids. CDR1 DFQATT and CDR2 SNEGSKA come from the germline V gene (reference sequence). The CDR3 DNA sequence: TGCAGTGCTAGAGGCGCCCTGGCGGCGAATGACTATTACACGGACAATGAGCAGTTCTTC. This gives the protein CSARGALAANDYYTDNEQFF.

This chain links TRBV5-5 with TRBJ1-1, with a weak D call TRBD1 (5 bases). The germline V gene has CDR1 SGHKS and CDR2 YYEKEE (reference sequence). The CDR3 runs to 14 residues. V lost 0 bases, J lost 8 bases, and 14 bases lay in between. The CDR3 DNA reads TGTGCCAGCAGCTTGGGTTTGGCCGGGGCCGAAGCTTTCTTT. Translated: CASSLGLAGAEAFF.

This clonotype has ten or more counts. J is TRBJ1-3 and V is TRBV12-3 or TRBV12-4, with TRBD1 identical over 7 bases. The CDR3 extends over 14 amino acids. With 1 base clipped from V and 3 bases from J, the junction kept 0 bases outside the gene matches. The CDR3 DNA is TGTGCCAGCAGTTTAGGACAGGGTGGAAACACCATATATTTT. Translating it yields CASSLGQGGNTIYF.

In this sample, this clonotype turned up many times. This chain links TRBV9 with TRBJ1-6; unclear D gene. Germline CDR1 and CDR2: SGDLS and YYNGEE. This CDR3 has 12 amino acids. The V gene lost 4 bases and the J gene lost 13 bases, with 12 bases spanning the gap. The CDR3 DNA sequence: TGTGCCAGCAGCATGCCCGAGTCCCCCCTCCACTTT. This codes for CASSMPESPLHF.